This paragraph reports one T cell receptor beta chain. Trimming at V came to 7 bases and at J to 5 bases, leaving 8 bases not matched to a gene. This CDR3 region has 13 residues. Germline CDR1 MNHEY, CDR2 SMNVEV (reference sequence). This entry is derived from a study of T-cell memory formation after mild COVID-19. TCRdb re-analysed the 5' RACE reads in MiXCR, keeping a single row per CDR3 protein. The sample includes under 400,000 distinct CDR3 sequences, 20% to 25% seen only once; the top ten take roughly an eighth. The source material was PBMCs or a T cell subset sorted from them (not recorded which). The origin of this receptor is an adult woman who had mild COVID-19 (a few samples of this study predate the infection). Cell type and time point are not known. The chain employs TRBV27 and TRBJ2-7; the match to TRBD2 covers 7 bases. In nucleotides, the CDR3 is TGTGCCAGCAAGACTAGCTTCGAGGACGAGCAGTACTTC. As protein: CASKTSFEDEQYF.